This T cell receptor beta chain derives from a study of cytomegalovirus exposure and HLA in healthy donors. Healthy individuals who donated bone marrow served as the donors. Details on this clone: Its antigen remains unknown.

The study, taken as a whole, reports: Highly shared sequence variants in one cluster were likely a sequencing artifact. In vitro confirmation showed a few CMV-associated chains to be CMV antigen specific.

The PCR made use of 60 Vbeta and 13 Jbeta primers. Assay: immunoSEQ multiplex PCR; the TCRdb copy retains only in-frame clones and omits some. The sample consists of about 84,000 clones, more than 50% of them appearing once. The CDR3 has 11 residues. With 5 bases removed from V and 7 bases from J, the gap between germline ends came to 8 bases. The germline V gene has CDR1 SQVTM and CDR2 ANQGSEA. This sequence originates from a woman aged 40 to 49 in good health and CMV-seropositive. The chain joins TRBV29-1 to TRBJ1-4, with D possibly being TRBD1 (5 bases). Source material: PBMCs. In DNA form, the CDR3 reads TGCAGCGTTTTCCAGGGTGAAAAACTGTTTTTT. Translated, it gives CSVFQGEKLFF.